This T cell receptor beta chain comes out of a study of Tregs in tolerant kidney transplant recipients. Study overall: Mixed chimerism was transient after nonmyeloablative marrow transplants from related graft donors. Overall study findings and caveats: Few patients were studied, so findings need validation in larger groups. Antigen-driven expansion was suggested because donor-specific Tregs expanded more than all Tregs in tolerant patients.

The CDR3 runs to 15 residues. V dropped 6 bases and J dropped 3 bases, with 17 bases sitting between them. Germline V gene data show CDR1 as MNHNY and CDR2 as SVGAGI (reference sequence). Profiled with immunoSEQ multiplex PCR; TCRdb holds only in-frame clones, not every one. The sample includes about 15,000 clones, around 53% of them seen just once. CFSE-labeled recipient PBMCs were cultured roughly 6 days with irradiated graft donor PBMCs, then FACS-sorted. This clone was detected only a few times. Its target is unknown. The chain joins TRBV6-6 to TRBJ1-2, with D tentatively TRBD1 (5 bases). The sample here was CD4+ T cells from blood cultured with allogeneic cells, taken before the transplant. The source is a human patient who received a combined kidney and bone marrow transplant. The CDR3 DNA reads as TGTGCCAGCAGCCGATACCCGACAGTTTACTATGGCTACACCTTC. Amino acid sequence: CASSRYPTVYYGYTF.